The following is a T cell receptor beta chain sequence with its context. The antigen remains unidentified. TCRdb's table, derived via immunoSEQ multiplex PCR, lists solely in-frame clones and lacks some. This table holds about 48,000 clones, around nine tenths found once. This entry belongs to a study of graft-versus-host responses after intestinal transplantation. Study-wide background: Grafts that recipients had were multivisceral, liver-intestinal, or isolated intestinal transplants. Every recipient had anti-thymocyte globulin induction and approximately three years of tacrolimus plus steroids. The study's findings and limits: Allografts of one patient group, those with graft-donor T cell macrochimerism, had high graft-versus-host to host-versus-graft clonal ratios. Declines in HvG clones occurring early post-transplant were associated with peak circulating GvH clone levels.

The starting material was unstimulated CD4+ T cells sorted from spleen or lymph node cells, obtained before transplant. The receptor's source is a human donor who was the organ donor for an intestinal transplant.

The CDR3 region has the DNA TGTGCCAGTAGTAAGGGGGGTCCCTCCTACGAGCAGTACTTC. Translating gives CASSKGGPSYEQYF. The genes are TRBV19 and TRBJ2-7, with D possibly called TRBD1 or TRBD2 (6 bases each). The germline V and J ends were trimmed by 4 bases and 0 bases, with 10 bases remaining between them. The CDR3 length is 14 residues. Germline values: CDR1 LNHDA, CDR2 SQIVND (reference sequence).